This T cell receptor (beta chain) was captured by sequencing in a study of T cells in Graves' hyperthyroidism and ophthalmopathy. The germline V gene encodes CDR1 DFQATT and CDR2 SNEGSKA (reference sequence). The CDR3 sequence is 13 residues long. Only a few counts were recorded for this clonotype. The target antigen is unknown. A junction boundary mismatches the germline segment, possibly from a read error. RNA transcripts were the template for amplifying TCR beta CDR3 regions. A first-round RT-PCR of the TCR CDR3 used the HTBI primer set. TCRdb re-derived calls from the multiplex PCR reads in MiXCR, one entry per CDR3 protein. Of about 480,000 distinct CDR3 sequences listed, 20% to 25% are singletons. Overall study results and limits: In blood, most of the thyroid clonotypes expanded above 0.001 were also present. Ophthalmopathy was distinguished from stable hyperthyroidism by 13 V-J signatures.

What was sequenced was blood. The V gene is TRBV20-1, the J gene TRBJ1-1, with D perhaps TRBD1 (6 bases). The TCR originated in a woman between 65 and 79 years old with Graves' ophthalmopathy. CDR3: CNARATGQGEAFF. CDR3 nucleotide sequence: TGCAATGCTAGAGCAACAGGGCAGGGGGAAGCTTTCTTT.